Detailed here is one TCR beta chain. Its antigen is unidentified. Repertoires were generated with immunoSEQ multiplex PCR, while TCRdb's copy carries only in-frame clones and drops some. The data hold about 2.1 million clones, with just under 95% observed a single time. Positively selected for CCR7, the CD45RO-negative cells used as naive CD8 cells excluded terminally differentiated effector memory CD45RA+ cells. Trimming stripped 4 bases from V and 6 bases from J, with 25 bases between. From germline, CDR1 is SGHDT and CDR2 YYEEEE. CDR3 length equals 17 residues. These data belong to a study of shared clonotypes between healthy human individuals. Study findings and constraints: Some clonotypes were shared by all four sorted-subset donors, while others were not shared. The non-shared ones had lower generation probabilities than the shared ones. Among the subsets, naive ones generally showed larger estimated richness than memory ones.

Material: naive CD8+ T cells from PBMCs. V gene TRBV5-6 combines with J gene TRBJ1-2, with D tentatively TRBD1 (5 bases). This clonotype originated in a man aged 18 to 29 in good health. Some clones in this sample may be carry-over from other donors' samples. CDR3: CASSVWGIGGKSDGYTF. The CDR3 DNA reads TGTGCCAGCAGCGTGTGGGGCATAGGAGGGAAAAGCGATGGCTACACCTTC.